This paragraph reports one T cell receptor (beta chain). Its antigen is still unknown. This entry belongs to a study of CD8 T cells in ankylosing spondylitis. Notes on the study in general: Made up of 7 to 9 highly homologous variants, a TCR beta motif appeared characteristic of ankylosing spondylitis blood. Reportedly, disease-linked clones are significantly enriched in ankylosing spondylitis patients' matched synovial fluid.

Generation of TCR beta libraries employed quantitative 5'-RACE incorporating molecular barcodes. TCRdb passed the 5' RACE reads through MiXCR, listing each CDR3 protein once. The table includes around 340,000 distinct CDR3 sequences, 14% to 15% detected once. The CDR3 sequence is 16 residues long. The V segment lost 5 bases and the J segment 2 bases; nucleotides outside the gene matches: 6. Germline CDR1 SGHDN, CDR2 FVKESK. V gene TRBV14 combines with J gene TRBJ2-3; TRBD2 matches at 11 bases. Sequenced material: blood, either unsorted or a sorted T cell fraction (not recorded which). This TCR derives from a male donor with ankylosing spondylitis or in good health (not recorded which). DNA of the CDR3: TGTGCCAGCAGCACGGGACTAGCGGCTTTCACAGATACGCAGTATTTT. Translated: CASSTGLAAFTDTQYF.